These 14 T cell receptor beta chains came from one sample sequenced in a study of technical replicates of blood from four donors. Some clones are missing from TCRdb's copy, which holds only in-frame ones; the method was immunoSEQ multiplex PCR. The repertoire holds about 100,000 clones, 95% seen once, with around 0.3% in the top ten. Sample: T cells isolated from PBMCs. The receptor set was obtained from a human donor in good health.

This clone has just one count. Its ends do not fully match the called genes, so a read error is possible. J is TRBJ2-5 and V is TRBV5-4; D is possibly TRBD1 (5 bases). CDR3 size: 12 residues. CDR1 and CDR2 from the germline V gene are SGHNT and YYREEE (reference sequence). As DNA, the CDR3 is TGTGCCAGCAGCTTGGCCGCAGGGCTCGGGCACTTC. This translates into CASSLAAGLGHF.

The V and J genes are TRBV7-3 and TRBJ2-6, with no clear D. CDR3 length equals 15 residues. The V gene's germline CDR1 is SGHTA and CDR2 FQGTGA. The germline V and J ends were trimmed by 4 bases and 0 bases, with 7 bases remaining between them. CDR3 DNA sequence: TGTGCCAGCAGCTCTACCTTCTCTGGGGCCAACGTCCTGACTTTC. Its protein is CASSSTFSGANVLTF.

The chain carries TRBV6-7 and TRBJ1-3, with 8 bases matching TRBD1. TRBV6-7 has ORF status, its function being uncertain. The CDR3 length is 18 residues. The V and J ends lost 2 bases and 4 bases, in that order; junction bases with no gene match: 13. CDR3 amino acids: CASSYRHSRGRAGNTIYF. The CDR3 DNA reads TGTGCCAGCAGTTACCGTCATTCCAGGGGGCGTGCGGGAAACACCATATATTTT.

The chain carries TRBV5-4 and TRBJ1-1, with D unclear. The CDR3 is 15 residues long. With 3 bases removed from V and 6 bases from J, the gap between germline ends came to 18 bases. Germline V gives CDR1 SGHNT, CDR2 YYREEE (reference sequence). CDR3 region: CASSYHTGMLSEAFF. CDR3 nucleotide sequence: TGTGCCAGCAGCTATCACACGGGGATGCTTTCTGAAGCTTTCTTT.

CDR3 residues: CASSEKQGDLEAFF. CDR3 bases: TGTGCCAGCAGTGAGAAACAGGGGGATCTTGAAGCTTTCTTT. The chain employs TRBV25-1 and TRBJ1-1, with TRBD1 matching 8 bases. V lost 3 bases, J lost 7 bases, and 7 bases stayed unmatched. Per germline, CDR1 MGHDK and CDR2 SYGVNS. The CDR3 has 14 amino acids.

This chain links TRBV9 with TRBJ2-6, with a possible D match to TRBD2 (7 bases). Germline V lookup: CDR1 SGDLS, CDR2 YYNGEE. V lost 3 bases, J lost 2 bases, and 15 bases lay in between. This CDR3 has 17 amino acids. CDR3 sequence reads: CASSEGGTTTGANVLTF. The CDR3 DNA reads as TGTGCCAGCAGCGAGGGGGGGACTACCACTGGGGCCAACGTCCTGACTTTC.

This rearrangement joins TRBV14 to TRBJ2-2, with 8 nucleotides matching TRBD1. The CDR3 is 16 amino acids. J lost 1 base, V lost 4 bases, and 5 bases had no gene match. Germline V lookup: CDR1 SGHDN, CDR2 FVKESK. As DNA, the CDR3 is TGTGCCAGCAGCCTAACCGGACAGGGGAACACCGGGGAGCTGTTTTTT. The encoded protein is CASSLTGQGNTGELFF.

This chain uses TRBV9 with TRBJ1-1; tentatively, D is TRBD1 (5 bases). Germline assignment: CDR1 SGDLS and CDR2 YYNGEE. The CDR3 has 16 amino acids. The germline V and J ends were trimmed by 3 bases and 4 bases, with 19 bases remaining between them. The CDR3 DNA sequence: TGTGCCAGCAGCGCAGAACGGGGGACCAGACTCACTGAAGCTTTCTTT. It is translated as CASSAERGTRLTEAFF.

The chain joins TRBV28 to TRBJ1-2; TRBD1 agrees at 10 bases. The germline CDR1 and CDR2 sequences are MDHEN and SYDVKM. V lost 6 bases, J lost 7 bases, and 8 bases stayed unmatched. The CDR3 contains 14 residues. CDR3 in DNA: TGTGCCAGCAGCCCCCGACAGGGGGCAGGTGGCTACACCTTC. It translates to CASSPRQGAGGYTF.

The V and J genes are TRBV19 and TRBJ1-1; no definite D call. CDR3 size: 13 residues. Trimming took off 4 bases at V and 5 bases at J, with 11 bases between the two ends. Per germline, CDR1 LNHDA and CDR2 SQIVND (reference sequence). Written as DNA, the CDR3 is TGTGCCAGTAGTACGCCGGGTGGGACTGAAGCTTTCTTT. Its protein product is CASSTPGGTEAFF.

The V and J genes are TRBV14 and TRBJ1-1, with D possibly TRBD1 on 5 matching bases. The CDR3 loop spans 15 amino acids. Germline V gene sequence: CDR1 SGHDN, CDR2 FVKESK. The V and J ends lost 4 bases and 0 bases respectively, with 12 bases between them. The CDR3, as DNA: TGTGCCAGCAGCCCGGGCGGACATTTGAACACTGAAGCTTTCTTT. Translation gives CASSPGGHLNTEAFF.

J is TRBJ1-1 and V is TRBV2, with D tentatively TRBD1 (5 bases). V lost 7 bases to trimming and J lost 4 bases, with 10 bases between them. Germline-derived CDR1 and CDR2 are SNHLY and FYNNEI. The CDR3 covers 12 residues. The chain's CDR3 is CASTGGGTEAFF. In nucleotides, the CDR3 is TGTGCCAGCACGGGCGGGGGCACTGAAGCTTTCTTT.

The gene calls are TRBV19 and TRBJ1-2; TRBD1 agrees at 9 bases. The CDR3 contains 16 residues. With V trimmed by 5 bases and J by 3 bases, 10 bases remained unmatched. The V gene's germline CDR1 is LNHDA and CDR2 SQIVND (reference sequence). The CDR3 region has the DNA TGTGCCAGTAGTTCCCTAAAAACAGGGGGCGACTATGGCTACACCTTC. Its translation: CASSSLKTGGDYGYTF. The full variable domain, rest sourced from reference TRBV19 and TRBJ1-2, is DGGITQSPKYLFRKEGQNVTLSCEQNLNHDAMYWYRQDPGQGLRLIYYSQIVNDFQKGDIAEGYSVSREKKESFPLTVTSAQKNPTAFYLCASSSLKTGGDYGYTFGSGTRLTVV.

About this clone: At one of its ends the junction is not consistent with the germline gene, which may arise from a read error. This chain connects TRBV5-1 to TRBJ2-1; 8 nucleotides align to TRBD1. This CDR3 is 17 amino acids long. CDR1 SGHRS and CDR2 YFSETQ come from the germline V gene. The CDR3 loop is CASSLGQAGISYNEQFF. The CDR3 DNA follows: TGCGCCAGCAGTTTGGGACAGGCCGGGATCTCTTACAATGAGCAGTTCTTC.